Described below is a single TCR beta chain sequence and its context. Its antigen is not identified. This specimen comes from a study of T cell responses to AZD1222 COVID-19 vaccine. Study findings and constraints: Spike-specific TCR depth and breadth grew after two AZD1222 doses.

CDR3 size: 15 residues. CDR1 MRHNA and CDR2 SNTAGT come from the germline V gene. Trimming took off 6 bases at V and 2 bases at J, with 16 bases between the two ends. Some clones are missing from TCRdb's copy, which holds only in-frame ones; the method was immunoSEQ multiplex PCR. Of 150,000 to 180,000 clones detected, approximately 87% appear once; the ten largest clones hold 5.5%. This rearrangement joins TRBV6-4 to TRBJ1-2, with unresolved D. The input for sequencing was peripheral blood, taken on day 0 of MenACWY control vaccination. The receptor comes from an adult in good health. The CDR3 DNA sequence: TGTGCCAGCAGGTATCCCGATGAGGGCAACTATGGCTACACCTTC. Translated, it gives CASRYPDEGNYGYTF.